The 13 T cell receptor beta chains below were found in one sample sequenced in a study of tumor and adjacent non-tumor tissue in lung cancer. The template was RNA from unsorted bulk tissue. Three rounds of nested PCR, following a modified ARM-PCR protocol, produced the TCRbeta library. TCRdb re-called the multiplex PCR reads with MiXCR, one entry per CDR3 protein. This sample has 120,000 or so distinct CDR3 sequences, with 84% found just once. The sample taken for sequencing was lung tumor tissue. Receptors were obtained from a man aged 65 to 85 with non-small cell lung cancer.

This clonotype counts as medium-sized. V and J are TRBV6-2 or TRBV6-3 and TRBJ2-5, with a possible D match to TRBD1 (7 bases). From germline, CDR1 is MNHEY and CDR2 SVGEGT. V was pared by 2 bases and J by 4 bases, with 20 bases between. CDR3 length: 17 residues. As DNA, the CDR3 is TGTGCCAGCAGTTACGGCCTCGGAGGGGGCCTAGGAGAGACCCAGTACTTC. It specifies CASSYGLGGGLGETQYF.

The chain links TRBV2 to TRBJ1-1, with TRBD1 identical over 7 bases. Germline-derived CDR1 and CDR2 are SNHLY and FYNNEI. The J segment lost 5 bases and the V segment lost 7 bases, leaving 10 bases of the junction unmatched. The CDR3 totals 14 residues. The CDR3 loop is CASIGVTGKTEAFF. In DNA, the CDR3 is TGTGCCAGCATCGGAGTGACAGGGAAGACTGAAGCTTTCTTT.

Concerning this clonotype itself: Germline and junction disagree at one end, which may indicate a read error. This chain links TRBV29-1 with TRBJ1-2; tentatively, D is TRBD1 (5 bases). The CDR3 runs 14 residues. Germline lookup yields CDR1 SQVTM and CDR2 ANQGSEA. The CDR3 sequence is CSVYQRVRGDDYTF. The CDR3 region has the DNA TGCAGCGTCTATCAACGAGTCCGGGGCGATGACTACACTTTC. Together with reference TRBV29-1 and TRBJ1-2, the CDR3 gives the full variable domain: SAVISQKPSRDICQRGTSLTIQCQVDSQVTMMFWYRQQPGQSLTLIATANQGSEATYESGFVIDKFPISRPNLTFSTLTVSNMSPEDSSIYLCSVYQRVRGDDYTFGSGTRLTVV.

This clonotype was seen more than once but under ten times. A much larger clone differs by one base, so this may be a read error. The V and J genes are TRBV5-4 and TRBJ2-3; D is unclear. The CDR3 length is 15 residues. The germline gives CDR1 SGHNT, CDR2 YYREEE (reference sequence). CDR3 residues: CASSSRVSNTDAQYF. As DNA, the CDR3 is TGTGCCAGCAGCTCTAGGGTCTCTAACACAGATGCGCAGTATTTT.

The rearrangement uses TRBV28 and TRBJ2-1, with TRBD2 matching 8 bases. The CDR3 is made up of 16 amino acids. Germline lookup yields CDR1 MDHEN and CDR2 SYDVKM. The V gene end was trimmed by 6 bases and the J gene end by 4 bases; junction bases not matched to a gene: 11. CDR3 residues: CASSSQPGGQYNEQFF. The CDR3 coding sequence is TGTGCCAGCAGCTCCCAGCCGGGAGGGCAGTACAATGAGCAGTTCTTC.

A note on this clonotype: A read error is likely, as this CDR3 ends without the conserved phenylalanine or tryptophan. V usage is TRBV10-2 and J usage is TRBJ1-2; D call uncertain. The germline gives CDR1 WSHSY, CDR2 SAAADI. The germline V and J ends were trimmed by 2 bases and 7 bases, with 11 bases remaining between them. The CDR3 contains 13 residues. This CDR3 reads CASSELTEGGYTY. For the CDR3, the DNA is TGCGCCAGCAGTGAGCTTACAGAGGGTGGCTACACCTAC.

For this clonotype: An end of the junction differs from the germline gene, which may be a read error. This sequence joins TRBV29-1 and TRBJ2-3; possible D gene TRBD1, 5 bases. Germline V gives CDR1 SQVTM, CDR2 ANQGSEA. The CDR3 covers 13 residues. The CDR3 DNA reads TGCAGCGATACTGGGCAGGGCACAAATACGCAGTATTTT. This encodes CSDTGQGTNTQYF.

The DNA of the CDR3 is TGTGCCAGCAGTTACAGCGGACTGGAGGCATATGGCTACACCTTC. Amino acids: CASSYSGLEAYGYTF. V is TRBV6-5 and J is TRBJ1-2; D is ambiguous. Germline V gene data show CDR1 as MNHEY and CDR2 as SVGAGI. This CDR3 spans 15 amino acids. V was clipped by 2 bases and J by 5 bases, with 15 bases between them.

For this clonotype: One junction end does not reproduce the germline sequence, and a read error may be involved. The genes are TRBV6-1 and TRBJ2-5, with 7 bases matching TRBD2. This CDR3 contains 15 residues. CDR1 is MNHNS, CDR2 SASEGT, per germline. The CDR3 loop reads CANSESAAGRETHYF. Here the CDR3 DNA reads TGTGCCAACAGTGAAAGCGCTGCGGGGCGGGAGACCCATTACTTC.

This clonotype was recorded at least ten times. The chain recombines TRBV29-1 with TRBJ2-7; 8 bases align to TRBD1. Unmatched junction bases numbered 8, after V lost 0 bases and J lost 4 bases. Looked up from germline, CDR1 is SQVTM and CDR2 is ANQGSEA. This CDR3 spans 15 amino acids. In DNA form, the CDR3 reads TGCAGCGTTGAAGATCCAGGGGGCGTGAGTTACGAGCAGTACTTC. The encoded protein is CSVEDPGGVSYEQYF.

V gene TRBV6-6 combines with J gene TRBJ1-1; 11 bases fit TRBD1. Germline CDR1 reads MNHNY; CDR2 reads SVGAGI (reference sequence). Unmatched junction bases numbered 7, after V lost 7 bases and J lost 3 bases. The CDR3 is 15 amino acids. The CDR3: CASNTPGQGDTEAFF. The CDR3 DNA reads as TGTGCCAGCAATACCCCGGGACAGGGGGACACTGAAGCTTTCTTT.

Comments on this clonotype: A read error may account for a junction end that differs from germline. This chain joins TRBV6-6 and TRBJ2-1; TRBD2 matches at 9 bases. This CDR3 has 15 residues. CDR1 and CDR2 (germline): MNHNY, SVGAGI (reference sequence). The CDR3 DNA reads TGTGCCAACATTATGACTAGCGGCCCTTACTATGAGCAGCTCTTC. This codes for CANIMTSGPYYEQLF.

A word on this clonotype: No conserved phenylalanine or tryptophan is present at the end of the CDR3, so a read error is the likely explanation. The chain combines TRBV12-3 or TRBV12-4 with TRBJ1-5; D not certain. The CDR3 totals 12 residues. V lost 6 bases and J 6 bases, leaving 9 bases between the germline ends. The CDR3 region has the DNA TGTGCCAGCAGCGACTGGGTTCAGCCCCAGCATTCT. This encodes CASSDWVQPQHS.